What follows are 22 T cell receptor beta chains derived from one specimen sequenced in a study of identifying expanded T cells in peripheral blood. TCRdb's table, derived via immunoSEQ multiplex PCR, lists solely in-frame clones and lacks some. This sample has around 60,000 clones; approximately 83% occur once, and the top ten carry under 20%. The sample consisted of blood. The receptor set was obtained from a person aged 18-69 years in good health.

This clone occurred a few times. This chain joins TRBV5-1 and TRBJ2-7; D unclear. This CDR3 contains 12 residues. Germline values: CDR1 SGHRS, CDR2 YFSETQ. V lost 3 bases and J 3 bases, leaving 7 bases between the germline ends. Here the CDR3 DNA reads TGCGCCAGCAGCTCACGCTTCTACGAGCAGTACGTC. Residues: CASSSRFYEQYV.

The chain joins TRBV2 to TRBJ1-1; TRBD1 aligns across 7 bases. Germline CDR1 reads SNHLY; CDR2 reads FYNNEI. The CDR3 runs to 14 residues. Unmatched junction bases numbered 8, after V lost 10 bases and J lost 0 bases. The CDR3 spells CAIPQGGMNTEAFF. CDR3 nucleotides: TGTGCCATTCCCCAGGGGGGCATGAACACTGAAGCTTTCTTT.

The chain recombines TRBV7-9 with TRBJ1-1; the D gene is possibly TRBD1 (5 bases). The CDR3 totals 15 residues. V was shortened by 5 bases and J by 4 bases, with 17 bases between the two germline ends. CDR1 and CDR2 from the germline V gene are SEHNR and FQNEAQ (reference sequence). CDR3 DNA sequence: TGTGCCAGCAGCGGTAGTGGGGGGGAAGGCACTGAAGCTTTCTTT. Amino acids: CASSGSGGEGTEAFF. The complete variable domain, with remaining parts taken from reference TRBV7-9 and TRBJ1-1, reads DTGVSQNPRHKITKRGQNVTFRCDPISEHNRLYWYRQTLGQGPEFLTYFQNEAQLEKSRLLSDRFSAERPKGSFSTLEIQRTEQGDSAMYLCASSGSGGEGTEAFFGQGTRLTVV.

The chain employs TRBV7-2 and TRBJ2-1; 8 bases agree with TRBD2. Looked up from germline, CDR1 is SGHTA and CDR2 is FQGNSA. V shed 6 bases, J shed 4 bases, and the junction held 2 bases outside the gene matches. This CDR3 region has 13 residues. Written as DNA, the CDR3 is TGTGCCAGCAGGCTAGCGGGTTACAATGAGCAGTTCTTC. Its translation is CASRLAGYNEQFF.

This chain joins TRBV5-4 and TRBJ1-2; 7 positions agree with TRBD1. The CDR3 runs 16 residues. Germline V gives CDR1 SGHNT, CDR2 YYREEE (reference sequence). The V and J ends lost 0 bases and 8 bases, in that order; junction bases with no gene match: 13. CDR3 sequence: CASSLDIYRTGAGYTF. The CDR3 DNA is TGTGCCAGCAGCTTGGATATTTACAGGACAGGAGCCGGCTACACCTTC.

The chain is built from TRBV2 and TRBJ1-1; the D gene is possibly TRBD1 (5 bases). The CDR3 has 14 amino acids. V lost 7 bases and J lost 4, with 16 bases in between. CDR1 and CDR2 (germline): SNHLY, FYNNEI. The chain's CDR3 is CASNPMSGGTEAFF. CDR3 bases: TGTGCCAGCAACCCGATGTCGGGGGGCACTGAAGCTTTCTTT.

The chain combines TRBV10-1 with TRBJ2-1, with D perhaps being TRBD1 or TRBD2 (5 bases each). CDR1 and CDR2 from the germline V gene are WNHNN and SYGVQD (reference sequence). Trimming took 4 bases from V and 7 from J, leaving 14 bases between them. The CDR3 loop spans 14 amino acids. The CDR3 loop reads CASSALGRGNEQFF. CDR3 nucleotides: TGCGCCAGCAGTGCCCTGGGACGAGGGAATGAGCAGTTCTTC.

This clone was detected only a few times. V gene TRBV2 combines with J gene TRBJ1-5; D remains ambiguous. V lost 8 bases and J 4 bases, leaving 6 bases between the germline ends. This CDR3 is 11 amino acids long. The germline V gene encodes CDR1 SNHLY and CDR2 FYNNEI. CDR3 in amino acids: CASRANQPQHF. CDR3 bases: TGTGCCAGCCGAGCGAATCAGCCCCAGCATTTT.

This rearrangement joins TRBV7-9 to TRBJ2-5, with D tentatively TRBD2 (6 bases). Germline V CDR1 and CDR2: SEHNR, FQNEAQ (reference sequence). With 2 bases removed from V and 4 bases from J, the gap between germline ends came to 17 bases. The CDR3 has 16 amino acids. The chain's CDR3 is CASSLSGGLDGETQYF. Written as DNA, the CDR3 is TGTGCCAGCAGCTTATCCGGGGGACTCGACGGAGAGACCCAGTACTTC.

The chain is built from TRBV15 and TRBJ1-2, with 8 bases identical to TRBD1. Germline V gene lookup returns CDR1 LNHNV and CDR2 YYDKDF (reference sequence). Trimming at V came to 5 bases and at J to 7 bases, leaving 6 bases not matched to a gene. This CDR3 contains 13 residues. The CDR3 DNA reads as TGTGCCACCAGCGCCCAGGGGGCGCCTGGCTACACCTTC. Translated, it gives CATSAQGAPGYTF.

A single count supports this clone. The rearrangement uses TRBV11-2 and TRBJ2-3; D gene ambiguous. Trimming took off 4 bases at V and 2 bases at J, with 13 bases between the two ends. The CDR3 covers 15 residues. Germline CDR1 reads SGHAT; CDR2 reads FQNNGV. Here the CDR3 DNA reads TGTGCCAGCAGCTCCCTAGGAGACTCCACAGATACGCAGTATTTT. Protein product: CASSSLGDSTDTQYF. Using reference TRBV11-2 and TRBJ2-3 for the parts outside the CDR3, the full variable domain is EAGVAQSPRYKIIEKRQSVAFWCNPISGHATLYWYQQILGQGPKLLIQFQNNGVVDDSQLPKDRFSAERLKGVDSTLKIQPAKLEDSAVYLCASSSLGDSTDTQYFGPGTRLTVL.

The chain employs TRBV9 and TRBJ1-6; TRBD1 agrees at 7 bases. From germline, CDR1 is SGDLS and CDR2 YYNGEE. J gave up 8 bases and V 4 bases, and 12 bases lay outside the gene matches. This CDR3 is 16 amino acids long. This chain's CDR3 is CASSPGPQGPDSPLHF. The CDR3 bases are TGTGCCAGCAGCCCAGGCCCACAGGGGCCGGATTCACCCCTCCACTTT.

The V gene is TRBV30, the J gene TRBJ1-3; D call uncertain. The length of the CDR3 is 15 residues. Germline CDR1 and CDR2: GTSNPN and SVGIG (reference sequence). V was trimmed by 0 bases and J by 2 bases, leaving 11 bases between them. DNA for the CDR3: TGTGCCTGGAGTGTCCCCACAGTTGCTGGAAACACCATATATTTT. It specifies CAWSVPTVAGNTIYF.

The chain is built from TRBV10-3 and TRBJ1-1; D is uncertain. Looked up from germline, CDR1 is ENHRY and CDR2 is SYGVKD. The CDR3 contains 11 residues. V shed 3 bases and J shed 7 bases, with 6 bases lying between them. The CDR3 DNA sequence: TGTGCCATCAGTGATATGGGTGAAGCTTTCTTT. Translating it yields CAISDMGEAFF.

The chain carries TRBV5-6 and TRBJ2-4; D is uncertain. This CDR3 has 13 residues. The V gene's germline CDR1 is SGHDT and CDR2 YYEEEE. Trimming pared 4 bases from V and 5 bases from J, leaving 10 bases between. CDR3 residues: CASSQIGENIQYF. In DNA form, the CDR3 reads TGTGCCAGCAGCCAGATTGGGGAAAACATTCAGTACTTC.

This clone appeared once. This chain uses TRBV7-6 with TRBJ2-2; D gene unclear. V lost 5 bases and J 2 bases, leaving 9 bases between the germline ends. This CDR3 has 14 amino acids. The germline V gene encodes CDR1 SGHVS and CDR2 FNYEAQ. The CDR3: CASSLATNTGELFF. CDR3 nucleotides: TGTGCCAGCAGCCTGGCTACTAACACCGGGGAGCTGTTTTTT.

The genes are TRBV7-8 and TRBJ2-3, with TRBD2 identical over 8 bases. CDR1 is SGHVS, CDR2 FQNEAQ, per germline. V was clipped by 4 bases and J by 2 bases; unmatched bases: 5. The length of the CDR3 is 15 residues. The CDR3 DNA sequence: TGTGCCAGCAGCTACGGGAGGGGGAACACAGATACGCAGTATTTT. This gives the protein CASSYGRGNTDTQYF.

The chain joins TRBV5-4 to TRBJ2-1; 10 nucleotides match TRBD2. Germline CDR1 SGHNT, CDR2 YYREEE (reference sequence). CDR3 length equals 15 residues. Trimming at V came to 2 bases and at J to 7 bases, leaving 6 bases not matched to a gene. CDR3 sequence reads: CASSFSGRGTNEQFF. CDR3 DNA sequence: TGTGCCAGCAGCTTCAGCGGGAGGGGGACAAATGAGCAGTTCTTC.

V is TRBV6-1 and J is TRBJ2-2, with unresolved D. The germline CDR1 and CDR2 sequences are MNHNS and SASEGT. V was shortened by 0 bases and J by 3 bases, with 5 bases between the two germline ends. The CDR3 totals 14 residues. The CDR3 here is CASSEAGYTGELFF. CDR3 nucleotides: TGTGCCAGCAGTGAAGCTGGGTACACCGGGGAGCTGTTTTTT.

The rearrangement links TRBV2 to TRBJ1-3, with a possible D match to TRBD1 (6 bases). Per germline, CDR1 SNHLY and CDR2 FYNNEI. Trimming stripped 3 bases from V and 4 bases from J, with 16 bases between. The CDR3 covers 16 residues. This CDR3 is CASSDLLQGGGNTIYF. The CDR3 DNA reads as TGTGCCAGCAGTGATTTGTTACAGGGAGGAGGAAACACCATATATTTT. The whole variable domain, remainder taken from reference TRBV2 and TRBJ1-3, is EPEVTQTPSHQVTQMGQEVILRCVPISNHLYFYWYRQILGQKVEFLVSFYNNEISEKSEIFDDQFSVERPDGSNFTLKIRSTKLEDSAMYFCASSDLLQGGGNTIYFGEGSWLTVV.

This clone was counted ten times or more. The chain is built from TRBV9 and TRBJ1-2; the match to TRBD1 covers 10 bases. V shed 4 bases and J 8 bases; nucleotides not matched to a gene: 8. The CDR3 is made up of 14 amino acids. Germline V gives CDR1 SGDLS, CDR2 YYNGEE. In nucleotides, the CDR3 is TGTGCCAGCAGCCCTATACCGGGACAGGGGGGCTACACCTTC. Its translation: CASSPIPGQGGYTF.

This chain uses TRBV5-4 with TRBJ2-2; a possible D gene is TRBD1 (5 bases). The length of the CDR3 is 14 residues. Trimming stripped 5 bases from V and 7 bases from J, with 15 bases between. Germline CDR1 is SGHNT and CDR2 is YYREEE (reference sequence). Written as DNA, the CDR3 is TGTGCCAGCAGTCTATCCAAAGGGGACGGGGAGCTGTTTTTT. Translated: CASSLSKGDGELFF.